This T cell receptor (beta chain) stems from a study of beta chain features in type 1 diabetes. The study's findings and limits: Fewer insertions but more deletions were seen at VDJ junctions in type 1 diabetes patients. There was a moderate but significant shortening of TCRB CDR3s in all four CD4+ subsets of Type 1 diabetes patients.

As every portion of the isolated RNA was reverse transcribed, the sequencing read expressed TCRB transcripts. Profiling relied on immunoSEQ multiplex PCR, and the TCRdb table lists in-frame clones only, not all of them. This table has around 250,000 clones, about 26% appearing once. The CDR3 covers 15 residues. The germline V gene encodes CDR1 SGHRS and CDR2 YFSETQ. V lost 3 bases and J lost 1, with 13 bases in between. Regarding this clone: Its antigen is not identified.

A single heparinised draw of roughly 0.11 L on average was taken per donor. Sorting based on CD45RO/CCR7/CD25/CD127/CD95/CD27 separated CD4+ naive, central memory, regulatory and stem cell-like memory cells. The receptor comes from a man younger than 45 in good health. The source material was central memory CD4+ T cells from blood. The J gene is TRBJ1-1, the V gene TRBV5-1; unclear D gene. The CDR3 region is CASSSRRLPNTEAFF. CDR3 in DNA: TGCGCCAGCAGCTCAAGGAGGTTACCGAACACTGAAGCTTTCTTT.